The rows below give T cell receptor beta chains drawn from one sample of a study of technical replicates of blood from several donors. Assay: immunoSEQ multiplex PCR; the TCRdb copy retains only in-frame clones and omits some. The sample records 65,000 to 85,000 clones, nearly 98% being singletons. The specimen sequenced was T cells isolated from PBMCs. These receptors were taken from a human donor in good health. Both conserved end residues are part of each CDR3. Fields, in order: D gene, V gene, J gene, clone size, CDR3 protein, CDR3 DNA. D genes are given only for firm matches. A row's size may be missing; if present it is once, few, many or a size class.

-,TRBV7-5,TRBJ1-1,-,CVRSCGQDNTEAFF,TGTGTCAGAAGTTGCGGACAGGACAACACTGAAGCTTTCTTT
-,TRBV10-1,TRBJ2-5,once,CASSASRGGEETQYF,TGCGCCAGCAGTGCTTCTCGAGGCGGGGAAGAGACCCAGTACTTC
TRBD2,TRBV10-3,TRBJ2-1,-,CAIRASGGDEQFF,TGTGCCATCAGGGCTAGCGGGGGGGATGAGCAGTTCTTC
-,TRBV29-1,TRBJ2-7,-,CSVVRVAGMSYEQYF,TGCAGCGTTGTTAGGGTGGCGGGGATGTCCTACGAGCAGTACTTC
-,TRBV15,TRBJ2-7,-,CATSRQVEYEQYF,TGTGCCACCAGCAGACAGGTAGAGTACGAGCAGTACTTC
TRBD1,TRBV4-1,TRBJ1-1,-,CASSQPGDRGSTEAFF,TGCGCCAGCAGCCAGCCTGGGGACAGGGGGTCCACTGAAGCTTTCTTT
-,TRBV6-5,TRBJ2-7,-,CASSYSSPGLRYF,TGTGCCAGCAGTTACTCGAGCCCGGGTCTGCGGTACTTC
-,TRBV5-1,TRBJ1-2,-,CASRRKGFYGYTF,TGCGCCAGCCGGAGGAAAGGGTTCTATGGCTACACCTTC
-,TRBV13,TRBJ1-2,-,CASSLLRGNIYGYTF,TGTGCCAGCAGCTTACTAAGGGGGAATATCTATGGCTACACCTTC
-,TRBV7-6,TRBJ2-5,-,CASSLSQAPQYF,TGTGCCAGCAGCTTGAGTCAGGCCCCGCAGTACTTC
-,TRBV7-9,TRBJ2-3,once,CASSLDLAANEYF,TGTGCCAGCAGCTTAGATTTGGCGGCGAATGAGTATTTT
TRBD1,TRBV19,TRBJ2-3,-,CASSMDRTGRTDTQYF,TGTGCCAGTAGTATGGACCGGACAGGTCGGACAGATACGCAGTATTTT
-,TRBV10-2,TRBJ2-7,-,CASSSGRNYEQYF,TGCGCCAGCAGCAGCGGACGGAACTACGAGCAGTACTTC
TRBD1,TRBV11-3,TRBJ1-5,-,CASSPQGAQQPQHF,TGTGCCAGCAGCCCTCAGGGGGCCCAACAGCCCCAGCATTTT
TRBD1,TRBV9,TRBJ2-7,-,CASSVGTSDRGHYEQYF,TGTGCCAGCAGCGTGGGAACTTCGGACAGGGGGCATTACGAGCAGTACTTC
-,TRBV6-5,TRBJ2-1,-,CASRSVGDEQFF,TGTGCCAGCAGGTCCGTAGGGGATGAGCAGTTCTTC
-,TRBV10-2,TRBJ2-1,-,CASSASELFEQFF,TGCGCCAGCAGTGCCTCGGAGCTGTTTGAGCAGTTCTTC
TRBD1,TRBV5-1,TRBJ1-2,once,CASSLDRGWGYTF,TGCGCCAGCAGCTTGGACAGGGGATGGGGCTACACCTTC
-,TRBV18,TRBJ2-2,-,CASSSANTGELFF,TGTGCCAGCTCGTCGGCGAACACCGGGGAGCTGTTTTTT
TRBD2,TRBV19,TRBJ2-1,-,CASSEGTSGTDEQFF,TGTGCCAGTAGTGAAGGGACTAGCGGGACCGATGAGCAGTTCTTC
-,TRBV30,TRBJ1-6,-,CAWSQGSYNSPLHF,TGTGCCTGGAGTCAGGGATCCTATAATTCACCCCTCCACTTT
-,TRBV6-5,TRBJ1-2,-,CASSSFYGYTF,TGTGCCAGCAGTTCCTTCTATGGCTACACCTTC
TRBD1,TRBV6-6,TRBJ2-2,-,CASSLGQGATGELFF,TGTGCCAGCAGTTTGGGACAGGGGGCGACCGGGGAGCTGTTTTTT
-,TRBV19,TRBJ2-1,-,CASRVAELTDGPLSSYNEQFF,TGTGCCAGTAGGGTAGCGGAACTAACTGACGGACCCCTTAGCTCCTACAATGAGCAGTTCTTC
TRBD2,TRBV10-2,TRBJ2-1,-,CASRLAGGEQFF,TGCGCCAGCCGCTTAGCGGGAGGAGAGCAGTTCTTC
-,TRBV6-1,TRBJ1-1,-,CALQGTWGAEAFF,TGTGCCCTACAGGGAACCTGGGGCGCTGAAGCTTTCTTT
-,TRBV7-8,TRBJ1-6,once,CASSFLNPEASPLHF,TGTGCCAGCAGCTTTTTGAATCCGGAGGCTTCACCCCTCCACTTT
-,TRBV9,TRBJ2-2,-,CASSKPSPGELFF,TGTGCCAGCAGTAAGCCTAGCCCCGGGGAGCTGTTTTTT
-,TRBV5-1,TRBJ2-2,-,CASSLASSVGELFF,TGCGCCAGCAGCTTGGCATCTAGCGTGGGGGAGCTGTTTTTT
TRBD2,TRBV11-3,TRBJ2-1,once,CASTTPGGAGNEQFF,TGTGCCAGCACCACCCCGGGGGGGGCAGGCAATGAGCAGTTCTTC
-,TRBV27,TRBJ2-3,-,CASALKYRDTQYF,TGTGCCAGCGCATTAAAATATCGGGATACGCAGTATTTT
TRBD1,TRBV2,TRBJ1-2,-,CASKDRTYGYTF,TGTGCCAGCAAGGACAGGACCTATGGCTACACCTTC
TRBD2,TRBV7-9,TRBJ2-3,-,CASSLTRGGRADTQYF,TGTGCCAGCAGCTTAACGCGGGGGGGCCGGGCAGATACGCAGTATTTT
TRBD2,TRBV7-7,TRBJ2-5,once,CASSSVLAGTETQYF,TGTGCCAGCAGCTCCGTACTAGCGGGAACGGAGACCCAGTACTTC
TRBD2,TRBV28,TRBJ2-5,-,CASSPLAIGETQYF,TGTGCCAGCAGCCCACTAGCGATCGGAGAGACCCAGTACTTC
-,TRBV28,TRBJ2-7,-,CASSLVEDEQYF,TGTGCCAGCAGCCTAGTAGAGGACGAGCAGTACTTC
-,TRBV18,TRBJ2-1,-,CASSPPGHGEQFF,TGTGCCAGCTCACCACCCGGACACGGTGAGCAGTTCTTC
TRBD1,TRBV5-8,TRBJ2-7,-,CASSFGLWDRGTGEQYF,TGTGCCAGCAGCTTTGGACTCTGGGACAGGGGGACTGGGGAGCAGTACTTC
-,TRBV5-4,TRBJ2-7,-,CASSLDRDEQYF,TGTGCCAGCAGCTTGGACAGGGACGAGCAGTACTTC
TRBD1,TRBV7-6,TRBJ2-7,-,CASTKRQDRLAEQYF,TGTGCCAGCACCAAAAGGCAGGACAGGCTCGCTGAGCAGTACTTC
TRBD1,TRBV27,TRBJ1-4,-,CASSPSRDRGRFGEKLFF,TGTGCCAGCAGTCCATCCCGGGACAGGGGGCGCTTTGGGGAAAAACTGTTTTTT
-,TRBV2,TRBJ1-1,-,CASSRGGANTEAFF,TGTGCCAGCAGTAGGGGGGGCGCGAACACTGAAGCTTTCTTT